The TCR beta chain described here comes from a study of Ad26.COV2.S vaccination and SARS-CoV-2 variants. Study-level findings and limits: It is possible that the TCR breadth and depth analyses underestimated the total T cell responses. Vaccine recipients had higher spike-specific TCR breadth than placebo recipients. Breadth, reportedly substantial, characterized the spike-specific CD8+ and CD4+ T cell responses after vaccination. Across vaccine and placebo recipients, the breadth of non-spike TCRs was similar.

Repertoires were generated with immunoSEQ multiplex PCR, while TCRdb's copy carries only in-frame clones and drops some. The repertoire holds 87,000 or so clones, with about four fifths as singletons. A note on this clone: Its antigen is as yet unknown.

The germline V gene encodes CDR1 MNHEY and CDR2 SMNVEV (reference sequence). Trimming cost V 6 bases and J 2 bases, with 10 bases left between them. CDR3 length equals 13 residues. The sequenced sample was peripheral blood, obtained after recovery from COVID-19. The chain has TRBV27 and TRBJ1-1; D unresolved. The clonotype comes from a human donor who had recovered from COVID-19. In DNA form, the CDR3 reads TGTGCCAGCAGCAACCGAGACAACACTGAAGCTTTCTTT. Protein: CASSNRDNTEAFF.